The subject of this entry is one T cell receptor (beta chain). This CDR3 has 15 residues. Germline CDR1 and CDR2: LGHNT and FRNRAP. The J segment lost 1 base and the V segment lost 3 bases, leaving 3 bases of the junction unmatched. These data are taken from a study of cytomegalovirus exposure and HLA in healthy donors. Researchers ran the PCR with 60 Vbeta and 13 Jbeta primers. Assay used: immunoSEQ multiplex PCR; TCRdb lists only in-frame clones, some missing. Of approximately 140,000 clones listed, roughly three fifths are singletons. Sequencing input: PBMCs. The J gene is TRBJ2-3, the V gene TRBV12-5; TRBD2 agrees at 8 bases. The clonotype originates from a male donor in good health and CMV-seronegative. The CDR3 DNA is TGTGCTAGTGGTTTTTTCGGGGGGGGCACAGATACGCAGTATTTT. Protein product: CASGFFGGGTDTQYF.